This T cell receptor (beta chain) originates from a study of T cell responses to AZD1222 COVID-19 vaccine. Whole-study results and caveats: The sample set comprised mostly white British donors with more females, and clonal diversity was possibly underestimated. Repertoire sampling occurred only after the peak T cell response.

Sequencing was performed with immunoSEQ multiplex PCR; in TCRdb, only in-frame clones are kept and a portion is missing. Here the sample spans roughly 93,000 clones, approximately 87% being singletons. On this clone: Its antigen is still unknown.

The origin of this receptor is an adult in good health. The input for sequencing was peripheral blood, taken on day 0 of AZD1222 vaccination.

The CDR3 DNA reads TGTGCCACCAAAAGAGGAGATCTATACGAGCAGTACTTC. Translating it yields CATKRGDLYEQYF. This chain joins TRBV6-5 and TRBJ2-7; D is unclear. The germline CDR1 and CDR2 sequences are MNHEY and SVGAGI. V lost 10 bases and J 4 bases, leaving 17 bases between the germline ends. The CDR3 is made up of 13 amino acids.